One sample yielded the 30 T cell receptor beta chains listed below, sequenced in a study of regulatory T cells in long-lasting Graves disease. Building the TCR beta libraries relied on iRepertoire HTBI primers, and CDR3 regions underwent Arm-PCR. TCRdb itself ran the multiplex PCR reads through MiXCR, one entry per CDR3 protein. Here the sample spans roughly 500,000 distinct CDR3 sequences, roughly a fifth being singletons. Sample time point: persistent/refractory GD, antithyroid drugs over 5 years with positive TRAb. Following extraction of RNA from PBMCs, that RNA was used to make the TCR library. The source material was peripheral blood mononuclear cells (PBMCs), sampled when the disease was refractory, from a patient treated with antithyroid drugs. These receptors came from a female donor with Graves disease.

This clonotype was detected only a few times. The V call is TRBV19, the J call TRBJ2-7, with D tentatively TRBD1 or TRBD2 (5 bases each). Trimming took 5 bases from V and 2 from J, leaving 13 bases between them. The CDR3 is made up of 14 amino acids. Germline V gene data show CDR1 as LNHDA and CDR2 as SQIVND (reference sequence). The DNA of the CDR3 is TGTGCCAGTAGTCACGGGGACCCACCCTACGAGCAGTACTTC. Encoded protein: CASSHGDPPYEQYF.

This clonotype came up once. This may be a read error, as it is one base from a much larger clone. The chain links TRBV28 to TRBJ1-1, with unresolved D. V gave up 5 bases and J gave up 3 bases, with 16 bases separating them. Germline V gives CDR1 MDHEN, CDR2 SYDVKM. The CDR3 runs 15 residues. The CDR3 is CASSPTLLHYTEAFF. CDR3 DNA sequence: TGTGCCAGCAGTCCTACCCTACTTCACTACACTGAAGCTTTCTTT.

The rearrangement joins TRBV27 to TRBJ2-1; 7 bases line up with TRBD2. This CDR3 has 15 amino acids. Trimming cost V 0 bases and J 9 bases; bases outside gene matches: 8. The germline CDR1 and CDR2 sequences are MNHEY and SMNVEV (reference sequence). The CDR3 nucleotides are TGTGCCAGCAGTTTATCTGGCGGGAGTGGGGCTGAGCAGTTCTTC. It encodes CASSLSGGSGAEQFF.

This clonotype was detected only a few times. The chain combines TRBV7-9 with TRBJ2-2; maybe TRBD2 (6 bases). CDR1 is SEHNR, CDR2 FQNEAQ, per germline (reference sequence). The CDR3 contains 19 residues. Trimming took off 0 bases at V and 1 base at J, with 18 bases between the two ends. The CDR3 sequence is CASSLAVGPAGKNTGELFF. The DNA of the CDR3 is TGTGCCAGCAGCTTAGCGGTGGGTCCCGCGGGAAAGAACACCGGGGAGCTGTTTTTT.

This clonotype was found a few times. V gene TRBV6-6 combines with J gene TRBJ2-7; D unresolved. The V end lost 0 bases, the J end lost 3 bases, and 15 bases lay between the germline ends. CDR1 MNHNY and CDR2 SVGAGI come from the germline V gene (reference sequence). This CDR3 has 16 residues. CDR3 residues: CASSYSRFPSLYEQYF. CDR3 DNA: TGTGCCAGCAGTTACTCGAGGTTTCCCAGTCTCTACGAGCAGTACTTC.

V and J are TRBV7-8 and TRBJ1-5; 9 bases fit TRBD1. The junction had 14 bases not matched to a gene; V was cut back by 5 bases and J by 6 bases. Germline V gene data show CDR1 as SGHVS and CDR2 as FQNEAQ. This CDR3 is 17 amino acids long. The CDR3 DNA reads TGTGCCAGCAGCCTCGCGAAAACAGGGGGCGAGAGTCAGCCCCAGCATTTT. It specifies CASSLAKTGGESQPQHF.

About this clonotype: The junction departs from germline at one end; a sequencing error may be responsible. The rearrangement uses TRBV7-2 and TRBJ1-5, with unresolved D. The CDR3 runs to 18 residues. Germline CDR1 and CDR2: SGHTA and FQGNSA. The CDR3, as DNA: TGTGCCGGCAGCTCCAACCCGGGTTCCATCCATGGCAATCAGCCCCAGCATTTT. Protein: CAGSSNPGSIHGNQPQHF.

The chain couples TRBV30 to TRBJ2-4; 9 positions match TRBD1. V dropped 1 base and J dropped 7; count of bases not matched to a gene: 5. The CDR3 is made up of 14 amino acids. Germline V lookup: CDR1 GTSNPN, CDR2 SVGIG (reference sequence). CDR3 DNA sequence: TGTGCCTGGAGTGCTGGACAGGGGATGAACATTCAGTACTTC. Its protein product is CAWSAGQGMNIQYF.

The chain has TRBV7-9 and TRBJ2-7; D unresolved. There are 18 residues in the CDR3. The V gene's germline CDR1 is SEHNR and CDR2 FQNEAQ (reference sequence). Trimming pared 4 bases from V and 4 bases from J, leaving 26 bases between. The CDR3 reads CASSSALVTTIPLYEQYF. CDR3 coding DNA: TGTGCCAGCAGCTCTGCCCTAGTAACCACCATCCCATTGTACGAGCAGTACTTC.

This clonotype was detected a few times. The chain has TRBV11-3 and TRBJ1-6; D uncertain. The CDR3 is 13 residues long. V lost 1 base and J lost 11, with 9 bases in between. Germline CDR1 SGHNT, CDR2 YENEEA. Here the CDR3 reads CASSLAVAAPLHF. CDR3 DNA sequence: TGTGCCAGCAGCTTAGCGGTAGCCGCACCCCTCCACTTT.

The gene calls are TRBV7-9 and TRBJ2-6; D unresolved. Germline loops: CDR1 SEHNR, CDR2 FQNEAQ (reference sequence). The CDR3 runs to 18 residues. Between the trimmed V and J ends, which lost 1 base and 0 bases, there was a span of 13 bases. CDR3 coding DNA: TGTGCCAGCAGCTTAGATAGTGTGGGATCCTCTGGGGCCAACGTCCTGACTTTC. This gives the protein CASSLDSVGSSGANVLTF.

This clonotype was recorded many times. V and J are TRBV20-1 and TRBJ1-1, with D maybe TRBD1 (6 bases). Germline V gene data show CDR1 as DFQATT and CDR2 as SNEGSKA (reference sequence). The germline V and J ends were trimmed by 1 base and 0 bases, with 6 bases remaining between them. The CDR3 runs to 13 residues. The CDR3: CSARGTVNTEAFF. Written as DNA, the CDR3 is TGCAGTGCTAGAGGGACAGTGAACACTGAAGCTTTCTTT.

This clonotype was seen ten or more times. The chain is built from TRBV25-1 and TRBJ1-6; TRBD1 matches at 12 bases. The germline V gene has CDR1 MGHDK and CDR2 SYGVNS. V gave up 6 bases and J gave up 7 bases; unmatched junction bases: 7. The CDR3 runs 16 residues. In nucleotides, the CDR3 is TGTGCCAGCAGGGACACCGGGACAGGGGGCAATTCACCCCTCCACTTT. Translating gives CASRDTGTGGNSPLHF.

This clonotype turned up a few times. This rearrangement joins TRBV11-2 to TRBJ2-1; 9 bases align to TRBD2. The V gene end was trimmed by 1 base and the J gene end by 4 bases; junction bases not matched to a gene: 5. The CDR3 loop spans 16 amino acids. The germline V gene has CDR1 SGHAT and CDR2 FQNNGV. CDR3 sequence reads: CASSLGWREGYNEQFF. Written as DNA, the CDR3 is TGTGCCAGCAGCTTAGGATGGCGGGAGGGGTACAATGAGCAGTTCTTC.

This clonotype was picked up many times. The CDR3 loop is CASSLEGGSLSEQYF. CDR3 coding DNA: TGTGCCAGCAGCTTAGAAGGCGGGAGTCTCAGCGAGCAGTACTTC. The chain employs TRBV7-2 and TRBJ2-7, with 7 bases fitting TRBD2. J lost 6 bases, V lost 1 base, and 9 bases had no gene match. CDR3 length equals 15 residues. In germline, CDR1 is SGHTA, CDR2 FQGNSA.

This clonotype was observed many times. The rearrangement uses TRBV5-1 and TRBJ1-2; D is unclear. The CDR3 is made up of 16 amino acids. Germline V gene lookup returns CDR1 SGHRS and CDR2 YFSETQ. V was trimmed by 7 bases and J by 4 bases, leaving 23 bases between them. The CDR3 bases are TGCGCCAGCTACCATTTCCCCAAGTCCAGGCTCTATGGCTACACCTTC. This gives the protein CASYHFPKSRLYGYTF.

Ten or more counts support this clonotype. The CDR3 protein is CASSLRGSREQYF. CDR3 DNA: TGTGCCAGCAGTTTACGCGGGAGTCGCGAGCAGTACTTC. J is TRBJ2-7 and V is TRBV28; 7 nucleotides match TRBD2. In germline, CDR1 is MDHEN, CDR2 SYDVKM. The junction had 4 bases not matched to a gene; V was cut back by 2 bases and J by 6 bases. The CDR3 spans 13 residues.

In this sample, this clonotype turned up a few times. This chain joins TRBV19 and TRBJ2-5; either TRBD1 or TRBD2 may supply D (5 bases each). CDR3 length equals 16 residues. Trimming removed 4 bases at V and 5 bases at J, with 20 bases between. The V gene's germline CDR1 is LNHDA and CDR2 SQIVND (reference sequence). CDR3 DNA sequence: TGTGCCAGTAGTACCGGGACCCTCTTTAAGGGCGAGACCCAGTACTTC. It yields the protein CASSTGTLFKGETQYF.

CDR3: CASSEDPAVYEQYF. CDR3 nucleotides: TGTGCCAGCAGTGAAGACCCGGCAGTCTACGAGCAGTACTTC. This rearrangement joins TRBV25-1 to TRBJ2-7; no clear D gene. Germline loops: CDR1 MGHDK, CDR2 SYGVNS. V lost 2 bases and J 3 bases, leaving 11 bases between the germline ends. The CDR3 loop spans 14 amino acids.

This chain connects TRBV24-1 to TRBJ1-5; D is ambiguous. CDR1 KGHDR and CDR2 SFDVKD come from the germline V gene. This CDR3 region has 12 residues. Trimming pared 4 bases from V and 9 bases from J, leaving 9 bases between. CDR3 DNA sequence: TGTGCCACCAGTGACGTAGGCGGGCCCCAGCATTTT. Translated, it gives CATSDVGGPQHF.

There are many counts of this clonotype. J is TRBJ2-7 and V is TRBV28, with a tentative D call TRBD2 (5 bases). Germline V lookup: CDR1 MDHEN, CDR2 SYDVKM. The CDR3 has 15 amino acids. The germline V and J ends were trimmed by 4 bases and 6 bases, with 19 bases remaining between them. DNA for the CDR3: TGTGCCAGCAGTTACCTACTAGAGATTTCCGGCGAGCAGTACTTC. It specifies CASSYLLEISGEQYF.

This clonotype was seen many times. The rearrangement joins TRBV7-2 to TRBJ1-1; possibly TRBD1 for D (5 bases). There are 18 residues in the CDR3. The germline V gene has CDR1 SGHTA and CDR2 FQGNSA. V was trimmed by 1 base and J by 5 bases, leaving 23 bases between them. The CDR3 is CASSLVGRGTVVRTEAFF. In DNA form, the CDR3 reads TGTGCCAGCAGCTTAGTGGGCCGGGGGACGGTGGTGAGGACTGAAGCTTTCTTT.

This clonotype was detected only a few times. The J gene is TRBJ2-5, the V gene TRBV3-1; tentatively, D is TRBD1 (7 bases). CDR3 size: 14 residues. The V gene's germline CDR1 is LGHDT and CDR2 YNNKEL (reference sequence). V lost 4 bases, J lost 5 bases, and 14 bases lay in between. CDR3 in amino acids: CASSPQTGRETQYF. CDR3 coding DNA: TGTGCCAGCAGCCCCCAGACAGGGAGGGAGACCCAGTACTTC.

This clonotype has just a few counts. CDR3 in amino acids: CASSPVGQRDGYTF. In DNA, the CDR3 is TGTGCCAGTAGCCCCGTGGGACAGAGAGATGGCTACACCTTC. The chain combines TRBV19 with TRBJ1-2, with 7 bases matching TRBD1. CDR3 length: 14 amino acids. Germline loops: CDR1 LNHDA, CDR2 SQIVND (reference sequence). J gave up 6 bases and V 6 bases, and 10 bases lay outside the gene matches. The full variable domain, in which reference TRBV19 and TRBJ1-2 provide the parts outside the CDR3, is DGGITQSPKYLFRKEGQNVTLSCEQNLNHDAMYWYRQDPGQGLRLIYYSQIVNDFQKGDIAEGYSVSREKKESFPLTVTSAQKNPTAFYLCASSPVGQRDGYTFGSGTRLTVV.

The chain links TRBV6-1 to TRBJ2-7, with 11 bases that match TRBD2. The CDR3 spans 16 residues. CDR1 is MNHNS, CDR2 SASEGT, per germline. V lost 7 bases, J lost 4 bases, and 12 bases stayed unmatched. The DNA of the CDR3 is TGTGCCAGCAACCACAGGGGGACTAGCGGACCTTACGAGCAGTACTTC. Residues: CASNHRGTSGPYEQYF.

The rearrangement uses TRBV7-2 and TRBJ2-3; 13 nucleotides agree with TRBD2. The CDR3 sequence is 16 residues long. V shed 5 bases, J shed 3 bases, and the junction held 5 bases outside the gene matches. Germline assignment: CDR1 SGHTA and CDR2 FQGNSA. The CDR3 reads CASSPRLAGGTDTQYF. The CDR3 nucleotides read TGTGCCAGCAGCCCCCGACTAGCGGGAGGAACAGATACGCAGTATTTT.

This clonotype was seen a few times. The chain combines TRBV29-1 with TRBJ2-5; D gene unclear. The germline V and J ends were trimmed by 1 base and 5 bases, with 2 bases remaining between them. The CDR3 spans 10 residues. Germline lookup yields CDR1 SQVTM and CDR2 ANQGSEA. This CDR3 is CSVEVETQYF. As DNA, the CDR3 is TGCAGCGTTGAAGTGGAGACCCAGTACTTC.

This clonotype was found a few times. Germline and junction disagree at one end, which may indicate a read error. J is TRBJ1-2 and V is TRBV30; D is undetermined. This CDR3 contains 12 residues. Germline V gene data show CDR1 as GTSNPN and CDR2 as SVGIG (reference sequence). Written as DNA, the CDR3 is TGTGCCTGGAGTGTAAGGCAGCTAACCGCTGACTTC. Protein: CAWSVRQLTADF.

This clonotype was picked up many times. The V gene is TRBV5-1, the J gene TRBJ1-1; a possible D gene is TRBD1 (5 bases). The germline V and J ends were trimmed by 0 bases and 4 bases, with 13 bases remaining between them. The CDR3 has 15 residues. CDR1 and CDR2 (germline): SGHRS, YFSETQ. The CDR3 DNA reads TGCGCCAGCAGCTTGGAATTGGGGGGGGGCACTGAAGCTTTCTTT. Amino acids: CASSLELGGGTEAFF. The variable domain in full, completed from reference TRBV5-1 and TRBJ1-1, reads KAGVTQTPRYLIKTRGQQVTLSCSPISGHRSVSWYQQTPGQGLQFLFEYFSETQRNKGNFPGRFSGRQFSNSRSEMNVSTLELGDSALYLCASSLELGGGTEAFFGQGTRLTVV.

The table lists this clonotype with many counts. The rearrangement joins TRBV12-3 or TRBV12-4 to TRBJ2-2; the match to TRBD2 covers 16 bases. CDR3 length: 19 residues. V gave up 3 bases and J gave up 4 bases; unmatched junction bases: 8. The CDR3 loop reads CASSFPGLAGGPATGELFF. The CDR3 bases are TGTGCCAGCAGTTTCCCGGGACTAGCGGGAGGGCCGGCCACCGGGGAGCTGTTTTTT.